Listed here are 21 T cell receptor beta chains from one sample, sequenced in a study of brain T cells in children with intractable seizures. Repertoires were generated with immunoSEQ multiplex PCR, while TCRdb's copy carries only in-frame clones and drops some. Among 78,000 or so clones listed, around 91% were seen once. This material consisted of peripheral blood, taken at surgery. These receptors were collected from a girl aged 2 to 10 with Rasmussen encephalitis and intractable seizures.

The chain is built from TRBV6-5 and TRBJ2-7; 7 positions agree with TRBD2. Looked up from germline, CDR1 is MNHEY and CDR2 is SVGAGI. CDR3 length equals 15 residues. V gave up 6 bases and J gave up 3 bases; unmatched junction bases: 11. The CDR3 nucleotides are TGTGCCAGCAGGAGGGAGCGGGGTACCCGCTACGAGCAGTACTTC. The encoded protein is CASRRERGTRYEQYF.

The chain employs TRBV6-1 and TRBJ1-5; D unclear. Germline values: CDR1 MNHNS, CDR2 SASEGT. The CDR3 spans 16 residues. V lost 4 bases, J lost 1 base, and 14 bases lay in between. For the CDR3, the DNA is TGTGCCAGCAGTGGAAGCTTGAAGTTAAGCAATCAGCCCCAGCATTTT. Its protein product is CASSGSLKLSNQPQHF.

The DNA of the CDR3 is TGTGCCAGCTCACAGCTGCCGTGGGATGGCTACACCTTC. This translates into CASSQLPWDGYTF. The chain combines TRBV18 with TRBJ1-2; D not certain. The germline gives CDR1 KGHSH, CDR2 LQKENI. This CDR3 spans 13 amino acids. Trimming left V 4 bases short and J 6 bases short, with 12 bases between.

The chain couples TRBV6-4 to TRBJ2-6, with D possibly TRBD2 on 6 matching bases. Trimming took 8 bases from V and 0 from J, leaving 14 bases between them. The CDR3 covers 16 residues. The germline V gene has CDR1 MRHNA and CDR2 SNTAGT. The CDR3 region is CASPMGGPSGANVLTF. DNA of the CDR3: TGTGCCAGCCCTATGGGGGGACCCTCTGGGGCCAACGTCCTGACTTTC.

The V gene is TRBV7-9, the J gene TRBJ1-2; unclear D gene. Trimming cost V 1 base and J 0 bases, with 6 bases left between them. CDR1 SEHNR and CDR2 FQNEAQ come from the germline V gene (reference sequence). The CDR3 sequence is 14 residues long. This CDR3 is CASSLGGSNYGYTF. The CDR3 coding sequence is TGTGCCAGCAGCTTAGGGGGTTCTAACTATGGCTACACCTTC.

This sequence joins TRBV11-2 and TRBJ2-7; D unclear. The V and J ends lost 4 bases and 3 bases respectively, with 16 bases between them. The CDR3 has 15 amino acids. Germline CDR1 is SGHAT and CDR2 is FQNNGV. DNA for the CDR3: TGTGCCAGCAGCTACCAGACCGACCGGCTCTACGAGCAGTACTTC. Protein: CASSYQTDRLYEQYF. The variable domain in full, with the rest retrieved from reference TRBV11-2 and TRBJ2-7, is EAGVAQSPRYKIIEKRQSVAFWCNPISGHATLYWYQQILGQGPKLLIQFQNNGVVDDSQLPKDRFSAERLKGVDSTLKIQPAKLEDSAVYLCASSYQTDRLYEQYFGPGTRLTVT.

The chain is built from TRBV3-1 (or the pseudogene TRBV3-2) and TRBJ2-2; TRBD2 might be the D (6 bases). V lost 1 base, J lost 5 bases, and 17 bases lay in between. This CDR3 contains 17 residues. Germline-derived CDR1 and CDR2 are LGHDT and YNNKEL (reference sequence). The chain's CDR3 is CASSQVGGSSRTGELFF. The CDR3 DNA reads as TGTGCCAGCAGCCAAGTCGGAGGGAGTTCTCGAACCGGGGAGCTGTTTTTT.

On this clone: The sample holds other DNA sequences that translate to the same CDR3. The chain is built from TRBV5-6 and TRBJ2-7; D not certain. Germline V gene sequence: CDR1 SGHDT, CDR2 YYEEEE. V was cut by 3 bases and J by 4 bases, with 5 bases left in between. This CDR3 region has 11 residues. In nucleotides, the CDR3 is TGTGCCAGCAGCTCCTCTTACGAGCAGTACTTC. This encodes CASSSSYEQYF. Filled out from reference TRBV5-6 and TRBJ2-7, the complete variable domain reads DAGVTQSPTHLIKTRGQQVTLRCSPKSGHDTVSWYQQALGQGPQFIFQYYEEEERQRGNFPDRFSGHQFPNYSSELNVNALLLGDSALYLCASSSSYEQYFGPGTRLTVT.

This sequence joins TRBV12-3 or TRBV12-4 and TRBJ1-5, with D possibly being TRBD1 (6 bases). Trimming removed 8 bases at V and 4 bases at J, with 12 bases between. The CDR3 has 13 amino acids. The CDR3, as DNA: TGTGCCAGCGGTACAGGGATGAATCAGCCCCAGCATTTT. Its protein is CASGTGMNQPQHF.

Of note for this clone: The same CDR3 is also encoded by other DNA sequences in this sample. The CDR3 coding sequence is TGTGCCAGCAGCCAAGGGGGGACTGAAGCTTTCTTT. Its translation: CASSQGGTEAFF. The chain has TRBV3-1 (or the pseudogene TRBV3-2) and TRBJ1-1; possibly TRBD1 for D (5 bases). The CDR3 covers 12 residues. Per the germline V gene, CDR1 is LGHDT and CDR2 is YNNKEL (reference sequence). V lost 1 base and J 5 bases, leaving 5 bases between the germline ends.

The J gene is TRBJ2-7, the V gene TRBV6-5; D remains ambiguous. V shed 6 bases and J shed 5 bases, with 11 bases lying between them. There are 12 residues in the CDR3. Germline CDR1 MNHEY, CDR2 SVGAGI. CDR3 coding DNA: TGTGCCAGCAGGGGCAGGATCCACGAGCAGTACTTC. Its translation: CASRGRIHEQYF.

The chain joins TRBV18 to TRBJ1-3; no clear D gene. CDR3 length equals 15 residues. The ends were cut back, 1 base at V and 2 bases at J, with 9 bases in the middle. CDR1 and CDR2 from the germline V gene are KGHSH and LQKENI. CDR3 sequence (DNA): TGTGCCAGCTCACCACAGCGCACGGCTGGAAACACCATATATTTT. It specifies CASSPQRTAGNTIYF. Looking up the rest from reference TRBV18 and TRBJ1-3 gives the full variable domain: NAGVMQNPRHLVRRRGQEARLRCSPMKGHSHVYWYRQLPEEGLKFMVYLQKENIIDESGMPKERFSAEFPKEGPSILRIQQVVRGDSAAYFCASSPQRTAGNTIYFGEGSWLTVV.

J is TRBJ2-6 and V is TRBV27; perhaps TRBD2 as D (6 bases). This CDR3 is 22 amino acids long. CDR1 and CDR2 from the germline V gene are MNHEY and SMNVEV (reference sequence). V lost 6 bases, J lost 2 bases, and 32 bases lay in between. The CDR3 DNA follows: TGTGCCAGCAGCTCCCGTATGGCGGGGAATACTTCTCGCGGCCCTGGGGCCAACGTCCTGACTTTC. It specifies CASSSRMAGNTSRGPGANVLTF. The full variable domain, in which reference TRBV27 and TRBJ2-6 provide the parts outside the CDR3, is EAQVTQNPRYLITVTGKKLTVTCSQNMNHEYMSWYRQDPGLGLRQIYYSMNVEVTDKGDVPEGYKVSRKEKRNFPLILESPSPNQTSLYFCASSSRMAGNTSRGPGANVLTFGAGSRLTVL.

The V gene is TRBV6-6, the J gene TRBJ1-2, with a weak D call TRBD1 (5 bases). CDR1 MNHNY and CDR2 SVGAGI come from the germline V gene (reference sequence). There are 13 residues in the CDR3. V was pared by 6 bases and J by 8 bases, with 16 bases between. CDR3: CASRAIDSEGYTF. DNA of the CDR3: TGTGCCAGCAGAGCGATAGACAGCGAGGGCTACACCTTC.

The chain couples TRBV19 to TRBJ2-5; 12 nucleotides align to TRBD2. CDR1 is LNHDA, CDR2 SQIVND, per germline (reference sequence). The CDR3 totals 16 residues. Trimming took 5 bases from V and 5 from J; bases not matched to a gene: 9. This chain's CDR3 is CASSPRLAGVAETQYF. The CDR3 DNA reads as TGTGCCAGTAGTCCTCGACTAGCGGGAGTTGCGGAGACCCAGTACTTC.

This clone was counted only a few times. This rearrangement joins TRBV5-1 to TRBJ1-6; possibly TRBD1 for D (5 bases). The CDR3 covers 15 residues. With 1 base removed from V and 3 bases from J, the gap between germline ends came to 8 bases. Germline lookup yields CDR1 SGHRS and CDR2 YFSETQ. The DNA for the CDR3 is TGCGCCAGCAGCTTGTGGGGGAGCTATAATTCACCCCTCCACTTT. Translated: CASSLWGSYNSPLHF.

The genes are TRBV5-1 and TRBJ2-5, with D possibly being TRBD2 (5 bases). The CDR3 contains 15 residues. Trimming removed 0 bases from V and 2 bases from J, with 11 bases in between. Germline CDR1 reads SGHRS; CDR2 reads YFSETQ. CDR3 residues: CASSLALGLQETQYF. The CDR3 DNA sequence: TGCGCCAGCAGCTTGGCCCTCGGACTTCAAGAGACCCAGTACTTC.

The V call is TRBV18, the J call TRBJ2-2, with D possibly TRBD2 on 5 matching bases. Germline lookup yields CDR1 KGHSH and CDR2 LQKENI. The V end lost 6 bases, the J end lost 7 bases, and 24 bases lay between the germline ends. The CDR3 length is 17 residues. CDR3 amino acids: CASSPYATPAGYGELFF. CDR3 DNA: TGTGCCAGCTCCCCTTACGCGACCCCGGCGGGTTACGGGGAGCTGTTTTTT. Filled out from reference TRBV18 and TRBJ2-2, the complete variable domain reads NAGVMQNPRHLVRRRGQEARLRCSPMKGHSHVYWYRQLPEEGLKFMVYLQKENIIDESGMPKERFSAEFPKEGPSILRIQQVVRGDSAAYFCASSPYATPAGYGELFFGEGSRLTVL.

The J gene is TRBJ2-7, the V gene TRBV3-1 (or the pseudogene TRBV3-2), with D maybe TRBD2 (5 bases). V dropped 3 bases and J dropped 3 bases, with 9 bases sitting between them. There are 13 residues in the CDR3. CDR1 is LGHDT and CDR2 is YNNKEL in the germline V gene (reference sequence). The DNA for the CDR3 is TGTGCCAGCAGCCAGGGCGGGCACTACGAGCAGTACTTC. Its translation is CASSQGGHYEQYF.

CDR3 sequence (DNA): TGCGCCAGCAGCACACGGGCGGGGGAAGATGAAAAACTGTTTTTT. This encodes CASSTRAGEDEKLFF. V gene TRBV5-1 combines with J gene TRBJ1-4; a possible D gene is TRBD1 (5 bases). Germline-derived CDR1 and CDR2 are SGHRS and YFSETQ. Trimming left V 4 bases short and J 6 bases short, with 16 bases between. This CDR3 contains 15 residues.

CDR3 protein: CASSQEERGASTDTQYF. The CDR3 DNA sequence: TGCGCCAGCAGCCAAGAGGAGCGGGGGGCTAGCACAGATACGCAGTATTTT. J is TRBJ2-3 and V is TRBV4-1, with 9 positions matching TRBD2. Germline-derived CDR1 and CDR2 are MGHRA and YSYEKL. V was clipped by 0 bases and J by 0 bases; unmatched bases: 4. This CDR3 has 17 amino acids.